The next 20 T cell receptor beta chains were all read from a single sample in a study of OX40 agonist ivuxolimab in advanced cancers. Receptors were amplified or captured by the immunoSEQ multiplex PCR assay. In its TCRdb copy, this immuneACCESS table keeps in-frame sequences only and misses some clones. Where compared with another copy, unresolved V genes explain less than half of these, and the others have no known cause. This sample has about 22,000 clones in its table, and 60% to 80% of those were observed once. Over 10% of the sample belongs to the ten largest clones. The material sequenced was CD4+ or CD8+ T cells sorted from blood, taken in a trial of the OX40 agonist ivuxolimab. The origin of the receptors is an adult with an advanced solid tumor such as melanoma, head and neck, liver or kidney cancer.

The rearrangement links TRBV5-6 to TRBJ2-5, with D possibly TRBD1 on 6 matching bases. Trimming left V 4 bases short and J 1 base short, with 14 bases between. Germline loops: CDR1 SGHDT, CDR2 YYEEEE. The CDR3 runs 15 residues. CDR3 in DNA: TGTGCCAGCAGCACAGGGTACCTACTCCAAGAGACCCAGTACTTC. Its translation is CASSTGYLLQETQYF.

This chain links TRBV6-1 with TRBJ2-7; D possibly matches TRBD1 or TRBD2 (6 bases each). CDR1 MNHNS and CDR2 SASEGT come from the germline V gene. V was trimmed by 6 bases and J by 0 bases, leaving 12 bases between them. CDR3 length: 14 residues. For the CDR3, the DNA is TGTGCCAGCAGCAAAGGGGGGAGCTCCTACGAGCAGTACTTC. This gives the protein CASSKGGSSYEQYF.

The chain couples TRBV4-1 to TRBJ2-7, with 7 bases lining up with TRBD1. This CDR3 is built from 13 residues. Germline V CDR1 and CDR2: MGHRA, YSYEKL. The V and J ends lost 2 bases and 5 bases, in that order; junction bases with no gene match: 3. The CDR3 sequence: CASSQPDRDEQYF. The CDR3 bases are TGCGCCAGCAGCCAACCCGACAGGGACGAGCAGTACTTC.

The CDR3 bases are TGTGCCAGCAGCTCTGGGACATACGAGCAGTACTTC. Its translation: CASSSGTYEQYF. V and J are TRBV7-9 and TRBJ2-7, with D perhaps matching TRBD1 (6 bases). CDR3 size: 12 residues. Germline lookup yields CDR1 SEHNR and CDR2 FQNEAQ (reference sequence). V shed 4 bases and J shed 4 bases, with 8 bases lying between them.

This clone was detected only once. The CDR3 reads CASSFRISGANVLTF. The CDR3 coding sequence is TGTGCCAGCAGCTTCCGTATCTCTGGGGCCAACGTCCTGACTTTC. The chain links TRBV7-2 to TRBJ2-6; D remains ambiguous. Trimming took 3 bases from V and 0 from J, leaving 6 bases between them. The CDR3 covers 15 residues. Germline values: CDR1 SGHTA, CDR2 FQGNSA.

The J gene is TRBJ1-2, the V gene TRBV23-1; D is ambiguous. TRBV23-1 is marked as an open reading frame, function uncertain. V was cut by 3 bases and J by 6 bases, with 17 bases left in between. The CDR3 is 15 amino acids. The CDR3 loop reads CASSHPRRRLDGYTF. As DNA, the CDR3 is TGCGCCAGCAGTCACCCCAGGAGGAGGCTGGATGGCTACACCTTC.

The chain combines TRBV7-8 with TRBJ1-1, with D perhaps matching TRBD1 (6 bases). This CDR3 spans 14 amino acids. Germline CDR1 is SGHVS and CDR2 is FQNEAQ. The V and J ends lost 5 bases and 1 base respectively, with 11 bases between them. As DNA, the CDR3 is TGTGCCAGCAGCCCGACAGGTCAGAACACTGAAGCTTTCTTT. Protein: CASSPTGQNTEAFF.

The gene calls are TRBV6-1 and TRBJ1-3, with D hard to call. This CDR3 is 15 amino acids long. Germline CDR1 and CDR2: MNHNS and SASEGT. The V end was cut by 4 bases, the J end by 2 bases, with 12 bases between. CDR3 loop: CASSGPLSPGNTIYF. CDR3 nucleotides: TGTGCCAGCAGTGGACCCTTAAGTCCTGGAAACACCATATATTTT.

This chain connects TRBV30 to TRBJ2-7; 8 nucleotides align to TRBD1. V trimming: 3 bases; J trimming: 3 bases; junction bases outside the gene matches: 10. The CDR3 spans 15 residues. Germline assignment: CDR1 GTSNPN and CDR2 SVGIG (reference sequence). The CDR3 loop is CAWRGPGQAIYEQYF. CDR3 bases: TGTGCCTGGAGGGGCCCGGGACAGGCGATCTACGAGCAGTACTTC.

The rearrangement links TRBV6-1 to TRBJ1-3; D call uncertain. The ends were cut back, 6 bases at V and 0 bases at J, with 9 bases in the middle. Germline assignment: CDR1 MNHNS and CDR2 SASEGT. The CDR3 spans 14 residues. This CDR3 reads CASRAVHSGNTIYF. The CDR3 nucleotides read TGTGCCAGCAGAGCCGTCCACTCTGGAAACACCATATATTTT.

CDR3 bases: TGTGCCAGCAGTTTTACACCAGGGTACGGGGGATACAATGAGCAGTTCTTC. It specifies CASSFTPGYGGYNEQFF. V usage is TRBV27 and J usage is TRBJ2-1; perhaps TRBD2 as D (6 bases). The V end lost 3 bases, the J end lost 4 bases, and 19 bases lay between the germline ends. The CDR3 length is 17 residues. Germline V gene data show CDR1 as MNHEY and CDR2 as SMNVEV (reference sequence).

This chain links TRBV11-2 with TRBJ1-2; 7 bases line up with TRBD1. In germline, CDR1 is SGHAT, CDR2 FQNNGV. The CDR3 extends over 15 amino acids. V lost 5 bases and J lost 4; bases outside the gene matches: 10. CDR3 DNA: TGTGCCAGCAGCCCCAGGGGGACGCGCCTCTATGGCTACACCTTC. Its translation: CASSPRGTRLYGYTF.

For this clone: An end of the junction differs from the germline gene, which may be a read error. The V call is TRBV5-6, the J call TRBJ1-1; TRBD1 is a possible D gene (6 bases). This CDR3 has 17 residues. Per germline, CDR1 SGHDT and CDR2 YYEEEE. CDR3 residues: CASRLDPGAVGNTEAFF. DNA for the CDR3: TGTGCCAGCAGGTTGGATCCGGGGGCGGTGGGGAACACTGAAGCTTTCTTT.

In DNA, the CDR3 is TGCGCCAGCAGCTTGGATACAAACTATGGCTACACCTTC. Its translation: CASSLDTNYGYTF. V is TRBV5-1 and J is TRBJ1-2; D is uncertain. This CDR3 has 13 residues. Germline CDR1 and CDR2: SGHRS and YFSETQ. V lost 0 bases, J lost 2 bases, and 5 bases lay in between.

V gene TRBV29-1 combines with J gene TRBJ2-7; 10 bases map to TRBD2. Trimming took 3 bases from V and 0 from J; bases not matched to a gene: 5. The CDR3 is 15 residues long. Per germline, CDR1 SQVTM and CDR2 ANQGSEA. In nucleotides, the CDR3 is TGCAGCGTTGACGGGGTAGCGGGGGGCTCCTACGAGCAGTACTTC. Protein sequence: CSVDGVAGGSYEQYF.

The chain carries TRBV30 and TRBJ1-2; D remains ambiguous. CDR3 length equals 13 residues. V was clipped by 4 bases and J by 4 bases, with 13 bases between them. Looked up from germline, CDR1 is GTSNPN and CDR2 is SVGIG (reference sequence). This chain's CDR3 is CAWTENWAYGYTF. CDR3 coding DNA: TGTGCCTGGACTGAAAACTGGGCCTATGGCTACACCTTC.

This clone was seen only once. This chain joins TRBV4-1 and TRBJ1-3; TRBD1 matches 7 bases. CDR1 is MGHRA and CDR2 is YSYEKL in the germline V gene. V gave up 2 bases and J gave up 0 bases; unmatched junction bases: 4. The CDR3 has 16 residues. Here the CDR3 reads CASSQSTGASGNTIYF. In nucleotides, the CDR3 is TGCGCCAGCAGCCAATCAACAGGGGCCTCTGGAAACACCATATATTTT.

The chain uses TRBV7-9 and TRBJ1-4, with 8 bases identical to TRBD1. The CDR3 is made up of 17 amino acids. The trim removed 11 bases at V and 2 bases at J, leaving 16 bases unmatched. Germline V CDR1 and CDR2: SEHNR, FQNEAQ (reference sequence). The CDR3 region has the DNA TGTGCCGAGGCCCCCGGGACAGGAAAAGTTACTAATGAAAAACTGTTTTTT. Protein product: CAEAPGTGKVTNEKLFF.

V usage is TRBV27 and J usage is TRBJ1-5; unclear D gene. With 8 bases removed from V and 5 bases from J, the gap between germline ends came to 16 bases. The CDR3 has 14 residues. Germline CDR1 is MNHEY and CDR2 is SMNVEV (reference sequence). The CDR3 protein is CASASSEAYQPQHF. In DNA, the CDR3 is TGTGCCAGCGCCTCGTCCGAAGCTTATCAGCCCCAGCATTTT.

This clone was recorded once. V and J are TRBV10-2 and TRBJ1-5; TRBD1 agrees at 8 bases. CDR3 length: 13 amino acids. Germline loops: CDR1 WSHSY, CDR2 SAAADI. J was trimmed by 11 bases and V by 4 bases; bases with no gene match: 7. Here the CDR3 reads CASSGGQALTQHF. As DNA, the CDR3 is TGCGCCAGCAGTGGGGGACAGGCCCTGACCCAGCATTTT.